The clone carrying this TCR beta chain was seen only a few times. Antigen specificity is unknown. This sample stems from a study of chemoradiotherapy in HPV16-positive cancers. The CDR3 consists of 13 residues. Germline CDR1 SNHLY, CDR2 FYNNEI. V lost 7 bases and J lost 2, with 9 bases in between. Repertoires were sampled repeatedly during chemoradiotherapy. Notes on the study in general: HPV-specific T cells were functionally defined from only a couple of HPV16-positive patients. Candidate HPV-specific clones and E7-related TCR motifs grew in tumor during treatment.

Clones were read by immunoSEQ multiplex PCR, and TCRdb kept only the in-frame ones, dropping some. Of under 8,000 clones in the sample, over 55% are singletons; the top ten hold roughly 4.6%. This chain connects TRBV2 to TRBJ1-5; D gene uncertain. This sequence originates from a human donor with HPV-associated anogenital cancer. Sequencing used tumor tissue, obtained from a patient who underwent chemoradiotherapy. This chain's CDR3 is CASKLTGNQPQHF. The DNA of the CDR3 is TGTGCCAGCAAGCTGACTGGCAATCAGCCCCAGCATTTT.